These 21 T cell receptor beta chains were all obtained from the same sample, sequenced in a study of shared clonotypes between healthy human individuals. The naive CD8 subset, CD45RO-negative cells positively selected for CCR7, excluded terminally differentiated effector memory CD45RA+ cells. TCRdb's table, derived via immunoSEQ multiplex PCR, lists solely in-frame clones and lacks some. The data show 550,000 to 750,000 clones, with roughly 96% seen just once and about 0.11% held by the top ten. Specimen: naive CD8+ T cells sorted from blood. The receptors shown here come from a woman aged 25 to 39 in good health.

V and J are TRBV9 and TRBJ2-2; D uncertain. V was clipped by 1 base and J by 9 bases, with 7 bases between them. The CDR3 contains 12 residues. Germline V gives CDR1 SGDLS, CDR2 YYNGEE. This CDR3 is CASSVNSRELFF. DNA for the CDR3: TGTGCCAGCAGCGTAAACTCCCGGGAGCTGTTTTTT.

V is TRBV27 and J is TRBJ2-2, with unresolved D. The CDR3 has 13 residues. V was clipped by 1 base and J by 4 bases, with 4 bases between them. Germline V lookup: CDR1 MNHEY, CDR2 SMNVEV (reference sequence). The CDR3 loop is CASSLWGTGELFF. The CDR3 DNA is TGTGCCAGCAGTTTATGGGGCACCGGGGAGCTGTTTTTT.

This CDR3 reads CASSLVPAGWEQFF. In DNA form, the CDR3 reads TGTGCCAGCAGCTTAGTCCCGGCGGGATGGGAACAGTTCTTC. This chain connects TRBV7-8 to TRBJ2-1; tentative D call: TRBD2 (6 bases). V lost 1 base and J lost 13, with 17 bases in between. CDR1 is SGHVS and CDR2 is FQNEAQ in the germline V gene. This CDR3 has 14 amino acids.

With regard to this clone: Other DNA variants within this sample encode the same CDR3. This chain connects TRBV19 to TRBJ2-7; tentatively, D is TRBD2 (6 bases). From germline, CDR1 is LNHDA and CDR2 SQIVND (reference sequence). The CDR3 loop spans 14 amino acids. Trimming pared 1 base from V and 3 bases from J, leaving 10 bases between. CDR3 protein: CASSIGGIGYEQYF. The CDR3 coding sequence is TGTGCCAGTAGTATAGGCGGGATCGGCTACGAGCAGTACTTC. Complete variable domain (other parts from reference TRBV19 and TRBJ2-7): DGGITQSPKYLFRKEGQNVTLSCEQNLNHDAMYWYRQDPGQGLRLIYYSQIVNDFQKGDIAEGYSVSREKKESFPLTVTSAQKNPTAFYLCASSIGGIGYEQYFGPGTRLTVT.

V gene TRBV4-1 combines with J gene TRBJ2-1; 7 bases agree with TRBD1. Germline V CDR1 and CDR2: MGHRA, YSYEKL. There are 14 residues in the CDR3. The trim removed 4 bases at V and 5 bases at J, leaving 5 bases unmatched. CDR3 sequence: CASSPRDRHNEQFF. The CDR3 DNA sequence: TGCGCCAGCAGCCCCCGGGACAGACACAATGAGCAGTTCTTC.

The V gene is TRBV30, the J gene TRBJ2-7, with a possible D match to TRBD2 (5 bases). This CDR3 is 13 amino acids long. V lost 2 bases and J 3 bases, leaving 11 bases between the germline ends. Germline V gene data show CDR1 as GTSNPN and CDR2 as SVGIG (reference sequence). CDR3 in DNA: TGTGCCTGGAGTAGAGGGTACGGCTACGAGCAGTACTTC. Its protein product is CAWSRGYGYEQYF.

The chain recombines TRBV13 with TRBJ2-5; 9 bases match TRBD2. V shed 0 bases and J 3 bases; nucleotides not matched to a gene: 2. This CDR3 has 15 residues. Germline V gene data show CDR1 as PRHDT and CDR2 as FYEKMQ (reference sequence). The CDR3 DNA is TGTGCCAGCAGCTTAGGTAGCGGGGGCAAAGAGACCCAGTACTTC. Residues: CASSLGSGGKETQYF.

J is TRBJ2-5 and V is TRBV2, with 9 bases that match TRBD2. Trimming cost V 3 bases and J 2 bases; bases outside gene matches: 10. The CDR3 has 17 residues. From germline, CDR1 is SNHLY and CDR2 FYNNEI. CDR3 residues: CASSDVIAGDGQETQYF. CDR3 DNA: TGTGCCAGCAGTGACGTGATAGCGGGAGACGGGCAAGAGACCCAGTACTTC.

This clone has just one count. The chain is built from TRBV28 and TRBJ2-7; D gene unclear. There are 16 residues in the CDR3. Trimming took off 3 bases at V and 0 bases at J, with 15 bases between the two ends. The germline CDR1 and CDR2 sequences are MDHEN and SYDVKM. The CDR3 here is CASSFSPRWVSYEQYF. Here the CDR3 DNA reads TGTGCCAGCAGTTTTTCCCCCCGTTGGGTCTCCTACGAGCAGTACTTC.

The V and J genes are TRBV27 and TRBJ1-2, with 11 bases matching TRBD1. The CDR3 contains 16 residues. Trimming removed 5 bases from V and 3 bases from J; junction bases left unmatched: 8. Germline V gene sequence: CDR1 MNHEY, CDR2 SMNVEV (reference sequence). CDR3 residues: CASSPWTGGFDYGYTF. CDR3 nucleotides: TGTGCCAGCAGTCCGTGGACAGGGGGCTTCGACTATGGCTACACCTTC.

The CDR3 reads CASSPTDRQSSNQPQHF. The CDR3 DNA sequence: TGTGCCAGCAGTCCCACCGACAGGCAAAGTAGCAATCAGCCCCAGCATTTT. The V call is TRBV28, the J call TRBJ1-5; maybe TRBD1 (6 bases). The germline CDR1 and CDR2 sequences are MDHEN and SYDVKM. This CDR3 is built from 17 residues. With 5 bases removed from V and 0 bases from J, the gap between germline ends came to 17 bases.

CDR3 in DNA: TGTGCCAGTAGTATCACCACGAGGGACAGAATGAACACTGAAGCTTTCTTT. It codes for CASSITTRDRMNTEAFF. This chain uses TRBV19 with TRBJ1-1; 7 bases map to TRBD1. V gave up 3 bases and J gave up 0 bases; unmatched junction bases: 10. CDR1 is LNHDA, CDR2 SQIVND, per germline (reference sequence). The CDR3 totals 17 residues.

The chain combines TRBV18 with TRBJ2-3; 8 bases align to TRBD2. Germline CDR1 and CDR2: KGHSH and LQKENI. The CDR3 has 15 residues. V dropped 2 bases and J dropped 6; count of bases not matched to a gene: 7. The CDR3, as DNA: TGTGCCAGCTCACCAGGCGGGAGGCTGGTGGATACGCAGTATTTT. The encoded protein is CASSPGGRLVDTQYF.

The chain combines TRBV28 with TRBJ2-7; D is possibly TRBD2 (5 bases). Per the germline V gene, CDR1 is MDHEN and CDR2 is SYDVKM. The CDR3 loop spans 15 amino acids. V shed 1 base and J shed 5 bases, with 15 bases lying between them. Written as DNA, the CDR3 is TGTGCCAGCAGTTTATACCGGACTCCTAGTAACGAGCAGTACTTC. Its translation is CASSLYRTPSNEQYF.

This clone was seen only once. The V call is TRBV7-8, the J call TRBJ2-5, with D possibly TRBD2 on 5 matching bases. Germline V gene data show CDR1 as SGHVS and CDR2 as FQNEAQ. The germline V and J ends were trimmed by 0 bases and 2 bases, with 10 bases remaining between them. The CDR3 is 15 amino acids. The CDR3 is CASSLALRGQETQYF. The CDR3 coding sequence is TGTGCCAGCAGCTTAGCGCTTCGGGGACAAGAGACCCAGTACTTC. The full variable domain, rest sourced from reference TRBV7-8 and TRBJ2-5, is GAGVSQSPRYKVAKRGQDVALRCDPISGHVSLFWYQQALGQGPEFLTYFQNEAQLDKSGLPSDRFFAERPEGSVSTLKIQRTQQEDSAVYLCASSLALRGQETQYFGPGTRLLVL.

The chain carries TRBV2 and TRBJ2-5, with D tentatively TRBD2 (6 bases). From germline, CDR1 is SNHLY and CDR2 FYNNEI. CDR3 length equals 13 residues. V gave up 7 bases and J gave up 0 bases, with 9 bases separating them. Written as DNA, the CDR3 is TGTGCCAGCACTGGGACTTACCAAGAGACCCAGTACTTC. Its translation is CASTGTYQETQYF.

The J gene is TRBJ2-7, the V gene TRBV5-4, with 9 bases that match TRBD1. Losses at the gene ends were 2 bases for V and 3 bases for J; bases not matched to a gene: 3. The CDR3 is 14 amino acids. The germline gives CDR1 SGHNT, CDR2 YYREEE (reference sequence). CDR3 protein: CASSLQGASYEQYF. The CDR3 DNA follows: TGTGCCAGCAGCTTACAGGGGGCTAGCTACGAGCAGTACTTC.

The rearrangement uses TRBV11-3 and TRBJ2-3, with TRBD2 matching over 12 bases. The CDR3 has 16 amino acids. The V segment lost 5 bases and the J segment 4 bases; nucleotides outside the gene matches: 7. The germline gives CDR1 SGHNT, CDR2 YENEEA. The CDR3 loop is CASSPGTSGSADTQYF. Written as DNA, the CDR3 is TGTGCCAGCAGCCCCGGGACTAGCGGGTCAGCAGATACGCAGTATTTT.

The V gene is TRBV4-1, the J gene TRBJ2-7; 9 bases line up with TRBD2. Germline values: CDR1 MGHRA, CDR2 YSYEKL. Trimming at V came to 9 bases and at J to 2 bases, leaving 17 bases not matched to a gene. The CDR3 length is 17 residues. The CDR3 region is CASSVEVPVAGAYEQYF. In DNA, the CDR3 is TGCGCCAGTTCAGTGGAGGTGCCCGTAGCGGGAGCCTACGAGCAGTACTTC.

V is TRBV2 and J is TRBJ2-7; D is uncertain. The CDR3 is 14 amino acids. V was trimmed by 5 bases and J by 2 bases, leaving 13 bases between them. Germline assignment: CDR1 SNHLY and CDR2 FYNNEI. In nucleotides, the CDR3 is TGTGCCAGCAGTCACACCTACACCCCCTACGAGCAGTACTTC. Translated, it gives CASSHTYTPYEQYF.

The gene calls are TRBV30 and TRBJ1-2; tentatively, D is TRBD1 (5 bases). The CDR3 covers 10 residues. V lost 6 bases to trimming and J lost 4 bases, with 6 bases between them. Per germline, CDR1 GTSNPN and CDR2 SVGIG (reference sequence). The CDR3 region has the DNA TGTGCCTGTGACAGCTATGGCTACACCTTC. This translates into CACDSYGYTF.